These 9 T cell receptor beta chains were all obtained from the same sample, sequenced in a study of breast tumors, draining lymph nodes, adjacent tissues. MiXCR, run by TCRdb on the multiplex PCR reads, gives a single entry per CDR3 protein. The repertoire holds about 130,000 distinct CDR3 sequences, with about 20% as singletons. Samples came from axillary lymph nodes draining the breast cancer. The sample taken for sequencing was axillary lymph node tissue. These receptors all come from a female donor with breast cancer. Some clones in this sample may be carry-over from other donors' samples.

This clonotype has at least ten counts. The genes are TRBV7-2 and TRBJ2-7, with 9 bases fitting TRBD1. There are 14 residues in the CDR3. Looked up from germline, CDR1 is SGHTA and CDR2 is FQGNSA. V shed 2 bases and J 4 bases; nucleotides not matched to a gene: 3. CDR3 bases: TGTGCCAGCAGCTTAAAGACAGGGGGGTACGAGCAGTACTTC. It codes for CASSLKTGGYEQYF.

Ten or more counts support this clonotype. V usage is TRBV7-6 and J usage is TRBJ2-1, with 12 bases matching TRBD2. This CDR3 has 15 residues. Germline CDR1 and CDR2: SGHVS and FNYEAQ. Trimming at V came to 3 bases and at J to 7 bases, leaving 4 bases not matched to a gene. The DNA for the CDR3 is TGTGCCAGCAGCTTGACTAGCGGGAGCTCTAATGAGCAGTTCTTC. It encodes CASSLTSGSSNEQFF. Filled out from reference TRBV7-6 and TRBJ2-1, the complete variable domain reads GAGVSQSPRYKVTKRGQDVALRCDPISGHVSLYWYRQALGQGPEFLTYFNYEAQQDKSGLPNDRFSAERPEGSISTLTIQRTEQRDSAMYRCASSLTSGSSNEQFFGPGTRLTVL.

In its sample, this clonotype was seen many times. J is TRBJ2-5 and V is TRBV20-1; 9 bases fit TRBD2. V shed 0 bases and J 4 bases; nucleotides not matched to a gene: 3. The V gene's germline CDR1 is DFQATT and CDR2 SNEGSKA (reference sequence). This CDR3 spans 14 amino acids. This chain's CDR3 is CSARERGGTETQYF. The DNA for the CDR3 is TGCAGTGCTAGAGAGCGGGGGGGTACAGAGACCCAGTACTTC.

Ten or more counts support this clonotype. This sequence joins TRBV20-1 and TRBJ2-7; 9 bases agree with TRBD2. The germline CDR1 and CDR2 sequences are DFQATT and SNEGSKA (reference sequence). The CDR3 has 14 residues. Trimming at V came to 1 base and at J to 6 bases, leaving 7 bases not matched to a gene. The CDR3 DNA follows: TGCAGTGCTAGAGTCCAGCGGGGGGTTACCGAGCAGTACTTC. Translated: CSARVQRGVTEQYF.

In the case of this clonotype: This could be a read error, since a much larger clone is one nucleotide away. The CDR3 loop is CASSLGQHSGANILTF. CDR3 DNA sequence: TGTGCCAGCAGCCTTGGGCAGCACTCTGGGGCCAACATCCTGACTTTC. The chain recombines TRBV7-3 with TRBJ2-6; tentative D call: TRBD1 (5 bases). The CDR3 runs to 16 residues. The germline V gene encodes CDR1 SGHTA and CDR2 FQGTGA.

This clonotype was observed a handful of times. The genes are TRBV28 and TRBJ1-3; maybe TRBD1 (5 bases). The CDR3 loop spans 13 amino acids. The germline gives CDR1 MDHEN, CDR2 SYDVKM. The V end lost 7 bases, the J end lost 8 bases, and 15 bases lay between the germline ends. The CDR3 sequence is CASKLDSRDTIYF. CDR3 nucleotides: TGTGCCAGCAAGCTCGACAGTAGGGACACCATATATTTT.

This clonotype was picked up many times. The chain couples TRBV20-1 to TRBJ2-1; 12 positions agree with TRBD2. The germline CDR1 and CDR2 sequences are DFQATT and SNEGSKA (reference sequence). Unmatched junction bases numbered 5, after V lost 5 bases and J lost 3 bases. CDR3 length equals 15 residues. The CDR3 loop is CSAPRTSGVYNEQFF. In DNA form, the CDR3 reads TGCAGTGCTCCCCGGACTAGCGGGGTCTACAATGAGCAGTTCTTC.

There are many counts of this clonotype. The CDR3 loop reads CSARTWDRVDEQYF. The CDR3 nucleotides are TGCAGTGCTAGAACCTGGGACAGGGTGGACGAGCAGTACTTC. The chain joins TRBV20-1 to TRBJ2-7; 9 nucleotides line up with TRBD1. This CDR3 has 14 residues. Unmatched junction bases numbered 7, after V lost 2 bases and J lost 5 bases. In germline, CDR1 is DFQATT, CDR2 SNEGSKA (reference sequence).

As to this clonotype: A read error is possible here, since a much larger clone lies one base away. The conserved closing phenylalanine or tryptophan is absent in this CDR3, likely reflecting a read error. The chain employs TRBV4-2 and TRBJ2-2; 7 bases are a match to TRBD1. V dropped 3 bases and J dropped 6; count of bases not matched to a gene: 1. Germline V gene data show CDR1 as LGHNA and CDR2 as YNFKEQ. This CDR3 has 13 residues. In nucleotides, the CDR3 is TGTGCCAGCAGCCAGACAGGGCCCGGGGAGCTGTTTTCT. It codes for CASSQTGPGELFS.